Below, one TCR beta chain is given with its context. The data were obtained in a study of blood T cell repertoires in COVID-19. Study as a whole: Donors in the United States, Italy and Spain gave samples during acute or convalescent COVID-19. T cells, B-cell-depleted T cells, or PBMCs supplied cDNA or gDNA.

Original methodology: Reference gene primer amplification in the assay estimated nucleated cell counts. TCRdb's copy holds only in-frame clones and misses some; the assay was immunoSEQ multiplex PCR. For V, J and clone size, that table is used; D and trimming come from the DNA. The repertoire includes about 12,000 clones, 85% of them detected once, and around 5% sits in the top ten. The TCR sequence derives from a human donor in a cohort sampled during active COVID-19. The sample consisted of peripheral blood.

The CDR3 DNA follows: TGTGCCTGGCGCCAAACAGGGCTCTCCTATGGCTACACCTTC. It encodes CAWRQTGLSYGYTF. This chain connects TRBV30 to TRBJ1-2; the D gene is possibly TRBD1 (6 bases). CDR1 is GTSNPN and CDR2 is SVGIG in the germline V gene (reference sequence). Trimming removed 5 bases from V and 4 bases from J, with 17 bases in between. CDR3 size: 14 residues.